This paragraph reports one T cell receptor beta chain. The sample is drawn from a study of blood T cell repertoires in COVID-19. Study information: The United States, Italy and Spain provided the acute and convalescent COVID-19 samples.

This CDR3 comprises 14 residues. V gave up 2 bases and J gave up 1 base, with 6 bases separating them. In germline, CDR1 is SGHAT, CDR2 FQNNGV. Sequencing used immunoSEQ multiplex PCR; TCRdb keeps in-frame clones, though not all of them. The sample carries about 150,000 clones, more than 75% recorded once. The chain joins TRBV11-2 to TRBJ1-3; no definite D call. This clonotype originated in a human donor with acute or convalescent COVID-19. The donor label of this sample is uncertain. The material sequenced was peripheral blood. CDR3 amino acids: CASSLIQSGNTIYF. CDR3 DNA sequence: TGTGCCAGCAGCTTAATACAGTCTGGAAACACCATATATTTT.